The entry that follows covers one T cell receptor beta chain sequence. Its specificity is unknown. The data were produced by immunoSEQ multiplex PCR, yet TCRdb's version contains in-frame clones alone and is incomplete. The sample carries around 1,500 clones, approximately 75% recorded once. The sample comes from a study of brain metastases from non-small cell lung cancer. Study results and limitations: Compared with primary tumors, brain metastases showed less T-cell infiltration. TCR repertoires overlapped largely between brain metastases and matched primaries. In approximately 60% of brain metastases, T-cell clones were expanded compared with matched primary tumors.

CDR1 is SGHKS and CDR2 is YYEKEE in the germline V gene (reference sequence). V lost 0 bases and J lost 1, with 14 bases in between. CDR3 size: 16 residues. The source is a donor aged 40 or older with non-small cell lung cancer. Sequencing was carried out using primary lung tumor tissue. The V and J genes are TRBV5-5 and TRBJ2-7; D perhaps matches TRBD1 (5 bases). DNA of the CDR3: TGTGCCAGCAGCTTGGGGGCAGGCAGGGCTTCCTACGAGCAGTACTTC. Translated: CASSLGAGRASYEQYF.